This T cell receptor (beta chain) emerged from a study of CD8 T cells in ankylosing spondylitis (dated by TCRdb to about 2017). Study-level background: T cell receptor beta repertoires were profiled in healthy donors and ankylosing spondylitis patients so that disease-linked TCR variants could be found. Peripheral blood samples were taken, and synovial fluid was additionally collected from ankylosing spondylitis patients. The full study cohort comprised 25 ankylosing spondylitis patients and 85 to 120 healthy donors.

Sequencing took place on an Illumina HiSeq 2500. TCR beta libraries were prepared by quantitative 5'-RACE with molecular barcodes. In the source study's methods: To identify disease-linked TCR variants, a new computational method was used, one built on a probabilistic model of VDJ rearrangement. The raw public data were reprocessed by TCRdb itself: fastp quality trimming at Q25, MiXCR clonotype calling, in-frame beta chains only. When rows share a CDR3 protein, they turn into one entry using the most common DNA and genes. TCRdb, not the original authors, processed these V and J calls. This sample holds about 220,000 distinct CDR3 sequences; about 6.7% were observed only once. 13% to 15% of the sample rests with the top ten. The sample holds many counts of this clonotype. What this receptor recognizes is not known. Within one base of it there is no much larger clone, and no base qualities were kept.

The research as a whole found: According to the report, matched synovial fluid samples from ankylosing spondylitis patients were significantly enriched for the disease-linked clones. In peripheral blood, the disease-linked clones were found at relatively low frequencies and had a CD8+ phenotype. Some of the motif variants had been reported before in the synovial fluid and blood of reactive arthritis patients, a finding that suggests common disease-initiation mechanisms. Blood from ankylosing spondylitis patients appeared to be characterized by a TCR beta motif made up of under ten highly homologous amino acid variants.

Specimen: blood, either unsorted or a sorted T cell fraction (not recorded which). The sequence came from a male donor with ankylosing spondylitis.

In nucleotides, the sequence is TGTGCCATCAGTGAGCCAGGGACAGGGGAAAACACCATATATTTT. Its translation reads: CAISEPGTGENTIYF. The rearrangement joined TRBV10-3 to TRBJ1-3; 10 bases in the junction line up with TRBD1. Trimmed from V: 2 bases; trimmed from J: 6 bases; junction bases lacking a gene match: 4. The germline V gene specifies ENHRY as CDR1 and SYGVKD as CDR2. The CDR3, cysteine through phenylalanine, is 15 amino acids long. Only CDR3 DNA is held: 45 bases, read in frame from base 1.